The 28 T cell receptor beta chains listed next were all sequenced from one sample in a study of human T cells and chemical hapten exposure. TCRdb itself ran the RACE reads through MiXCR, one entry per CDR3 protein. The sample shows over 50,000 distinct CDR3 sequences, about 11% of them seen only once. This sample's time point: patch test 1, 2 weeks after DPC sensitization. Specified treatment: therapeutic diphenylcyclopropenone sensitization with weekly scalp DPC. Extraction yielded total RNA from whole blood (unfractionated). The specimen comprised whole blood, sampled in connection with sensitization to the hapten diphenylcyclopropenone (DPC). The receptors here all came from a woman aged 40 to 50 with alopecia areata. Some clones in this sample may be carry-over from other donors' samples.

This clonotype was seen at least ten times. The CDR3 sequence: CASSFSPSGGTSTDTQYF. The CDR3 DNA follows: TGTGCCAGCAGCTTTTCTCCTAGCGGGGGGACTAGCACAGATACGCAGTATTTT. J is TRBJ2-3 and V is TRBV7-9, with 11 bases matching TRBD2. Germline values: CDR1 SEHNR, CDR2 FQNEAQ (reference sequence). J gave up 0 bases and V 3 bases, and 8 bases lay outside the gene matches. The CDR3 sequence is 18 residues long. Drawing the rest from reference TRBV7-9 and TRBJ2-3, the complete variable domain is DTGVSQNPRHKITKRGQNVTFRCDPISEHNRLYWYRQTLGQGPEFLTYFQNEAQLEKSRLLSDRFSAERPKGSFSTLEIQRTEQGDSAMYLCASSFSPSGGTSTDTQYFGPGTRLTVL.

Ten or more counts support this clonotype. The genes are TRBV4-3 and TRBJ2-6; the D is unclear. Trimming removed 4 bases at V and 4 bases at J, with 8 bases between. Germline lookup yields CDR1 LGHNA and CDR2 YSLEER. This CDR3 is built from 14 residues. DNA for the CDR3: TGCGCCAGCAGCCCCCTCCCCGGGGCCAACGTCCTGACTTTC. Its translation: CASSPLPGANVLTF.

The chain combines TRBV20-1 with TRBJ1-2; D gene uncertain. The CDR3 totals 11 residues. V gave up 5 bases and J gave up 8 bases, with 12 bases separating them. The germline V gene encodes CDR1 DFQATT and CDR2 SNEGSKA (reference sequence). This CDR3 reads CSAAGNIGYTF. The CDR3 region has the DNA TGCAGTGCTGCGGGGAATATAGGCTACACCTTC.

The gene calls are TRBV7-2 and TRBJ2-1; the match to TRBD2 covers 11 bases. Germline lookup yields CDR1 SGHTA and CDR2 FQGNSA. V was clipped by 0 bases and J by 7 bases; unmatched bases: 2. There are 15 residues in the CDR3. The CDR3 DNA reads TGTGCCAGCAGCTTAGCCGCTAGCGGGGGGAATGAGCAGTTCTTC. Its protein product is CASSLAASGGNEQFF.

This clonotype came up many times. The chain links TRBV9 to TRBJ2-5, with D perhaps TRBD1 (5 bases). From germline, CDR1 is SGDLS and CDR2 YYNGEE. CDR3 size: 12 residues. The CDR3, as DNA: TGTGCTAGACCCCCAGGGCGCGAGACCCAGTACTTC. Its protein product is CARPPGRETQYF.

The sample holds many counts of this clonotype. J is TRBJ2-6 and V is TRBV9; no definite D call. The CDR3 spans 16 residues. Trimming left V 4 bases short and J 4 bases short, with 15 bases between. From germline, CDR1 is SGDLS and CDR2 YYNGEE. The CDR3: CASSHTQLGGANVLTF. For the CDR3, the DNA is TGTGCCAGCAGCCATACCCAGCTGGGCGGGGCCAACGTCCTGACTTTC.

This clonotype was observed a few times. The rearrangement links TRBV5-1 to TRBJ2-1; D is unresolved. With 0 bases removed from V and 6 bases from J, the gap between germline ends came to 13 bases. Germline loops: CDR1 SGHRS, CDR2 YFSETQ. This CDR3 is built from 15 residues. The CDR3 region is CASSLVGGDGNEQFF. The DNA for the CDR3 is TGCGCCAGCAGCTTGGTAGGTGGAGACGGCAATGAGCAGTTCTTC.

This chain connects TRBV6-1 to TRBJ2-3; D gene ambiguous. Between the trimmed V and J ends, which lost 0 bases and 0 bases, there was a span of 7 bases. The CDR3 has 15 residues. Per germline, CDR1 MNHNS and CDR2 SASEGT. The CDR3 sequence: CASSEARDSTDTQYF. The CDR3 DNA is TGTGCCAGCAGTGAAGCGCGAGACAGCACAGATACGCAGTATTTT.

This clonotype appeared a few times. This chain uses TRBV18 with TRBJ2-1, with D possibly matching TRBD1 (6 bases). Germline V gene lookup returns CDR1 KGHSH and CDR2 LQKENI. Deletions cut 6 bases from V and 7 bases from J, with 19 bases between. The CDR3 is 15 amino acids. The DNA of the CDR3 is TGTGCCAGCTCCCCTAGCAGTACTCAGGGGAATGAGCAGTTCTTC. Its protein product is CASSPSSTQGNEQFF.

There are a few counts of this clonotype. The rearrangement links TRBV7-8 to TRBJ2-1, with TRBD2 matching 9 bases. CDR1 is SGHVS and CDR2 is FQNEAQ in the germline V gene. This CDR3 has 15 amino acids. V lost 0 bases, J lost 8 bases, and 5 bases stayed unmatched. This CDR3 is CASSLAPSGIYEQFF. Written as DNA, the CDR3 is TGTGCCAGCAGCTTAGCTCCTAGCGGGATCTATGAGCAGTTCTTC. Full variable domain (remainder filled in from reference TRBV7-8 and TRBJ2-1): GAGVSQSPRYKVAKRGQDVALRCDPISGHVSLFWYQQALGQGPEFLTYFQNEAQLDKSGLPSDRFFAERPEGSVSTLKIQRTQQEDSAVYLCASSLAPSGIYEQFFGPGTRLTVL.

This clonotype was seen a handful of times. V gene TRBV12-5 combines with J gene TRBJ2-5; D might be TRBD2 (6 bases). Trimming removed 3 bases at V and 2 bases at J, with 13 bases between. Germline V lookup: CDR1 LGHNT, CDR2 FRNRAP. CDR3 size: 15 residues. The CDR3 nucleotides are TGTGCTAGTGGTTTCTGGGGCGGGAAACAAGAGACCCAGTACTTC. It specifies CASGFWGGKQETQYF.

This chain links TRBV3-1 with TRBJ1-6; D is uncertain. V was cut by 3 bases and J by 9 bases, with 12 bases left in between. This CDR3 has 14 amino acids. Germline assignment: CDR1 LGHDT and CDR2 YNNKEL (reference sequence). CDR3 in DNA: TGTGCCAGCAGCCATACCCGCGGGAGTTCACCCCTCCACTTT. Protein sequence: CASSHTRGSSPLHF. The full variable domain, its missing parts supplied by reference TRBV3-1 and TRBJ1-6, is DTAVSQTPKYLVTQMGNDKSIKCEQNLGHDTMYWYKQDSKKFLKIMFSYNNKELIINETVPNRFSPKSPDKAHLNLHINSLELGDSAVYFCASSHTRGSSPLHFGNGTRLTVT.

To note about this clonotype: This could be a read error, since a much larger clone is one nucleotide away. The chain recombines TRBV29-1 with TRBJ1-4, with a possible D match to TRBD1 (5 bases). Germline V CDR1 and CDR2: SQVTM, ANQGSEA. The CDR3 has 13 residues. Written as DNA, the CDR3 is TGCAGCGTTGAACTAGGGGCTAATGAAAAACCGTTTTTT. It translates to CSVELGANEKPFF.

This clonotype was seen ten or more times. This chain links TRBV27 with TRBJ1-5; D unresolved. Germline V gene data show CDR1 as MNHEY and CDR2 as SMNVEV (reference sequence). The CDR3 runs 13 residues. V was pared by 6 bases and J by 0 bases, with 6 bases between. This CDR3 reads CASSPYSNQPQHF. The CDR3 nucleotides are TGTGCCAGCAGCCCTTATAGCAATCAGCCCCAGCATTTT.

The chain couples TRBV28 to TRBJ2-1; 8 bases are shared with TRBD2. The CDR3 length is 14 residues. Germline lookup yields CDR1 MDHEN and CDR2 SYDVKM. V was pared by 3 bases and J by 12 bases, with 10 bases of the junction left unmatched. The CDR3 here is CASSLTSAQAVQFF. The CDR3 nucleotides are TGTGCCAGCAGTTTGACTAGCGCCCAGGCGGTGCAGTTCTTC.

The genes are TRBV9 and TRBJ2-5; 10 bases are a match to TRBD2. V trimming: 2 bases; J trimming: 2 bases; junction bases outside the gene matches: 3. The CDR3 covers 15 residues. The germline CDR1 and CDR2 sequences are SGDLS and YYNGEE. The CDR3 DNA reads TGTGCCAGCAGCGTCTCAGCGGGGGGGCAAGAGACCCAGTACTTC. Translating it yields CASSVSAGGQETQYF.

The chain joins TRBV11-2 to TRBJ2-3, with 12 positions matching TRBD2. The V segment lost 4 bases and the J segment 8 bases; nucleotides outside the gene matches: 13. The germline V gene encodes CDR1 SGHAT and CDR2 FQNNGV. The CDR3 length is 17 residues. CDR3 residues: CASSSSLAGGLRVTQYF. CDR3 in DNA: TGTGCCAGCAGCTCCTCCCTAGCGGGGGGGCTTCGGGTTACGCAGTATTTT. The full variable domain, in which reference TRBV11-2 and TRBJ2-3 provide the parts outside the CDR3, is EAGVAQSPRYKIIEKRQSVAFWCNPISGHATLYWYQQILGQGPKLLIQFQNNGVVDDSQLPKDRFSAERLKGVDSTLKIQPAKLEDSAVYLCASSSSLAGGLRVTQYFGPGTRLTVL.

This clonotype has at least ten counts. CDR3 nucleotide sequence: TGCAGTGCTAGAGAGGGGGGCAGGGGCAACTATGGCTACACCTTC. It translates to CSAREGGRGNYGYTF. This chain connects TRBV20-1 to TRBJ1-2, with D possibly matching TRBD1 (6 bases). The CDR3 has 15 amino acids. V lost 0 bases and J lost 2, with 13 bases in between. Germline V gene sequence: CDR1 DFQATT, CDR2 SNEGSKA (reference sequence).

This clonotype was counted many times. V gene TRBV23-1 combines with J gene TRBJ1-1, with TRBD1 identical over 7 bases. TRBV23-1 is marked as an open reading frame, function uncertain. This CDR3 contains 16 residues. The trim removed 0 bases at V and 0 bases at J, leaving 4 bases unmatched. The CDR3 bases are TGCGCCAGCAGTCAATCGGGACAGTTACTGAACACTGAAGCTTTCTTT. This encodes CASSQSGQLLNTEAFF.

The J gene is TRBJ2-2, the V gene TRBV6-2 or TRBV6-3; D is undetermined. CDR3 size: 12 residues. V was trimmed by 3 bases and J by 7 bases, leaving 6 bases between them. The germline gives CDR1 MNHEY, CDR2 SVGEGT. CDR3 DNA: TGTGCCAGCAGTTATGGGCTCGGGGAGCTGTTTTTT. Protein: CASSYGLGELFF.

This clonotype occurred a few times. V gene TRBV6-2 or TRBV6-3 combines with J gene TRBJ2-2; 7 positions agree with TRBD2. J gave up 6 bases and V 5 bases, and 12 bases lay outside the gene matches. Germline V CDR1 and CDR2: MNHEY, SVGEGT. The CDR3 is made up of 16 amino acids. CDR3 DNA: TGTGCCAGCAGTCCCAGCGGGATTCTCGGGGCCGGGGAGCTGTTTTTT. It is translated as CASSPSGILGAGELFF.

In this sample, this clonotype turned up many times. The rearrangement uses TRBV7-9 and TRBJ2-3, with a weak D call TRBD1 (5 bases). The V and J ends lost 5 bases and 2 bases respectively, with 8 bases between them. CDR3 length equals 13 residues. The germline V gene has CDR1 SEHNR and CDR2 FQNEAQ (reference sequence). CDR3 residues: CASSQGSTDTQYF. DNA of the CDR3: TGTGCCAGCAGCCAGGGATCCACAGATACGCAGTATTTT.

This clonotype was counted many times. The chain combines TRBV20-1 with TRBJ2-2; TRBD2 matches at 12 bases. Germline CDR1 reads DFQATT; CDR2 reads SNEGSKA (reference sequence). V dropped 6 bases and J dropped 9; count of bases not matched to a gene: 17. The length of the CDR3 is 17 residues. The CDR3 here is CSANPVLAGGNPRELFF. Written as DNA, the CDR3 is TGCAGTGCAAACCCGGTTCTAGCGGGAGGGAATCCGAGGGAGCTGTTTTTT.

The J gene is TRBJ2-7, the V gene TRBV4-3; no clear D gene. V lost 0 bases and J 7 bases, leaving 10 bases between the germline ends. The V gene's germline CDR1 is LGHNA and CDR2 YSLEER. The CDR3 contains 13 residues. CDR3 amino acids: CASSQDNVGEQYF. CDR3 bases: TGCGCCAGCAGCCAAGATAACGTCGGGGAGCAGTACTTC.

This clonotype occurred many times. The chain combines TRBV18 with TRBJ2-5; D is unclear. CDR3 length: 12 amino acids. Germline V gene sequence: CDR1 KGHSH, CDR2 LQKENI. V shed 2 bases and J shed 0 bases, with 1 base lying between them. CDR3 amino acids: CASSPNQETQYF. The CDR3 region has the DNA TGTGCCAGCTCACCAAACCAAGAGACCCAGTACTTC.

This clonotype has a count of ten or more. The chain recombines TRBV5-1 with TRBJ2-1; 8 positions match TRBD1. The trim removed 4 bases at V and 4 bases at J, leaving 7 bases unmatched. The CDR3 extends over 15 amino acids. Germline-derived CDR1 and CDR2 are SGHRS and YFSETQ. The CDR3 reads CASSIGQGKYNEQFF. CDR3 bases: TGCGCCAGCAGCATAGGACAGGGCAAGTACAATGAGCAGTTCTTC.

This clonotype was detected ten times or more. The chain employs TRBV4-1 and TRBJ2-3; TRBD2 agrees at 9 bases. Germline V gene lookup returns CDR1 MGHRA and CDR2 YSYEKL. V trimming: 0 bases; J trimming: 2 bases; junction bases outside the gene matches: 6. This CDR3 is 17 amino acids long. The DNA of the CDR3 is TGCGCCAGCAGCCAAGATCACCTAGCGGGGTTCACAGATACGCAGTATTTT. Its translation: CASSQDHLAGFTDTQYF.

The chain carries TRBV6-6 and TRBJ1-6; no clear D. Per germline, CDR1 MNHNY and CDR2 SVGAGI (reference sequence). The CDR3 runs 16 residues. V lost 3 bases and J 6 bases, leaving 15 bases between the germline ends. CDR3 amino acids: CASSYDPGGGNSPLHF. CDR3 sequence (DNA): TGTGCCAGCAGTTATGACCCGGGCGGCGGTAATTCACCCCTCCACTTT.